This T cell receptor beta chain was sequenced during a study of blood T cell repertoires in COVID-19. About the research overall: Sample material is recorded as cDNA or gDNA derived from T cells, B-cell-depleted T cells, or PBMCs.

The study drew participants aged about 18 to 95 years from 20 to 30 US areas. The table came from immunoSEQ multiplex PCR; TCRdb's copy has only in-frame clones and leaves some out. The data show tens of thousands of clones, with almost 80% seen just once and 5.8% held by the top ten. The germline CDR1 and CDR2 sequences are LGHNT and FRNRAP. Trimming removed 0 bases from V and 0 bases from J, with 11 bases in between. The CDR3 sequence is 17 residues long. The source material was PBMCs or T cells enriched from blood (not recorded which). J is TRBJ1-4 and V is TRBV12-5; D uncertain. The TCR comes from a woman between 45 and 65 years old with acute COVID-19. DNA of the CDR3: TGTGCTAGTGGTTTGGTAGTGGCACCAGCAACTAATGAAAAACTGTTTTTT. Its translation is CASGLVVAPATNEKLFF.